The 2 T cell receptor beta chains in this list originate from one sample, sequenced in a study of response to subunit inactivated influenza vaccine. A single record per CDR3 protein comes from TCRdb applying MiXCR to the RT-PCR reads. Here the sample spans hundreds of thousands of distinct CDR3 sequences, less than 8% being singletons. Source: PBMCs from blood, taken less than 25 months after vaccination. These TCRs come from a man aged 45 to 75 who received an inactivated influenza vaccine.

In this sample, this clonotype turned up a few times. In DNA, the CDR3 is TGTGCCAGCAGTTTAAATTCAGGGGGCACTGAAGCTTTCTTT. Its translation is CASSLNSGGTEAFF. The gene calls are TRBV28 and TRBJ1-1; TRBD1 matches 7 bases. The germline V gene encodes CDR1 MDHEN and CDR2 SYDVKM. With V trimmed by 2 bases and J by 4 bases, 4 bases remained unmatched. CDR3 length: 14 residues.

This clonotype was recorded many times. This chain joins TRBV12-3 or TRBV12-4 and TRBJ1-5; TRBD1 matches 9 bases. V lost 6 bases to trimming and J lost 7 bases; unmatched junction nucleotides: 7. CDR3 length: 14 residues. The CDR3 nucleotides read TGTGCCAGCAGGCTACAGGGGGCTTGGCAGCCCCAGCATTTT. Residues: CASRLQGAWQPQHF.